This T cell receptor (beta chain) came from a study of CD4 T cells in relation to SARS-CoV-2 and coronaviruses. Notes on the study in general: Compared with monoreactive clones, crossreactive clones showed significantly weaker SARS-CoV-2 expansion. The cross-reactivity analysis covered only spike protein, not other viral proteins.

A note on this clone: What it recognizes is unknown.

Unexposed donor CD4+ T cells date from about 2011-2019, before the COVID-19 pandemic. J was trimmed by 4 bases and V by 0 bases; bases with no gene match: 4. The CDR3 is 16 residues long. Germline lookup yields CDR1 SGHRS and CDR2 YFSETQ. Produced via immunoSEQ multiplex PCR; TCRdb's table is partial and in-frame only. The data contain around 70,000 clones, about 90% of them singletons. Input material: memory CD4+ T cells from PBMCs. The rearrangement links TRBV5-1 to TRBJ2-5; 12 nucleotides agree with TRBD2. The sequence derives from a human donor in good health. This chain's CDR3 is CASSLGSSGGAETQYF. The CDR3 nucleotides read TGCGCCAGCAGCTTGGGCTCTAGCGGGGGGGCAGAGACCCAGTACTTC.